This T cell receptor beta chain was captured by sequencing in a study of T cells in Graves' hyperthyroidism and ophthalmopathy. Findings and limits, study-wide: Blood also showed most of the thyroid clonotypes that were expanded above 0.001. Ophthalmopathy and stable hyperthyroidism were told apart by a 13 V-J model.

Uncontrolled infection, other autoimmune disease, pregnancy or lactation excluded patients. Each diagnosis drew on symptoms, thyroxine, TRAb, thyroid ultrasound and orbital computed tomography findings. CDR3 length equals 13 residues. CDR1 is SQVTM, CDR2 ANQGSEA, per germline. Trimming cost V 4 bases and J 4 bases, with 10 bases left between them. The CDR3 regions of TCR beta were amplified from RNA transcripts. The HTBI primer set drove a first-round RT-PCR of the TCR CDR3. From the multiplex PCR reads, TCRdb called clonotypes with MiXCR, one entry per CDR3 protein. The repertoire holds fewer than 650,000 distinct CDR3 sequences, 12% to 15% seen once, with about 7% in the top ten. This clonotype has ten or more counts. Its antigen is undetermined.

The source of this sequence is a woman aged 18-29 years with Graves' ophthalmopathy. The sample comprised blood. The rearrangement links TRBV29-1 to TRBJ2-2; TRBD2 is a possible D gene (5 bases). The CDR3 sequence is CSVAEVSTGELFF. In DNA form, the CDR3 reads TGCAGCGTTGCGGAGGTCAGCACCGGGGAGCTGTTTTTT.